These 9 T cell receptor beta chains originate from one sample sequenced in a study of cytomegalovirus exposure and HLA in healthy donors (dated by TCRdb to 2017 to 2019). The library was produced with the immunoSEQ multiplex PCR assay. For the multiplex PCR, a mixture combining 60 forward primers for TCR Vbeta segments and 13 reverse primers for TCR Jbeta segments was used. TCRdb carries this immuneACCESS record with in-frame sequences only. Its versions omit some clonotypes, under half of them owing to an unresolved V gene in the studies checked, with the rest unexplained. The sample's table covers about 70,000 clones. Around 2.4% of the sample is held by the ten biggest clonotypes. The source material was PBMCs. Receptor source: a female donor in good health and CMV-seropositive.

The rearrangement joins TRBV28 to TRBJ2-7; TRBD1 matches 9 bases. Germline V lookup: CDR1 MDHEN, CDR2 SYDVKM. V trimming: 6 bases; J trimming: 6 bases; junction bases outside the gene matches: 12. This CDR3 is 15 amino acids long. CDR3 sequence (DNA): TGTGCCAGCAGCCTCCGGGACAGGGAGACCTCCGAGCAGTACTTC. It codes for CASSLRDRETSEQYF.

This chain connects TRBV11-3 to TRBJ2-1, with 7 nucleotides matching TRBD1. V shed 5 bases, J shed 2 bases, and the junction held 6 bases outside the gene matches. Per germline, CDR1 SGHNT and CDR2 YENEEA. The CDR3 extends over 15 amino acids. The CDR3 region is CASSLGQDPYNEQFF. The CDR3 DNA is TGTGCCAGCAGCCTCGGACAGGATCCCTACAATGAGCAGTTCTTC.

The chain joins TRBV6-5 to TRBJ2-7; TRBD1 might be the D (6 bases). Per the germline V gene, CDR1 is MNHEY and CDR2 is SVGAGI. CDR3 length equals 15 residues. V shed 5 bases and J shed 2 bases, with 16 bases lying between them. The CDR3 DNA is TGTGCCAGCAGTCCCTCCAGGGGCTCCCCCTACGAGCAGTACTTC. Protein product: CASSPSRGSPYEQYF.

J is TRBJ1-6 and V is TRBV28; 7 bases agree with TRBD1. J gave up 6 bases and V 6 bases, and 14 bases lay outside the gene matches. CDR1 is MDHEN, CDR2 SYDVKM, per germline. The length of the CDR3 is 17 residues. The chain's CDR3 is CASSPSPRDSFNSPLHF. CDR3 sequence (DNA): TGTGCCAGCAGCCCGTCTCCCCGGGACAGTTTTAATTCACCCCTCCACTTT.

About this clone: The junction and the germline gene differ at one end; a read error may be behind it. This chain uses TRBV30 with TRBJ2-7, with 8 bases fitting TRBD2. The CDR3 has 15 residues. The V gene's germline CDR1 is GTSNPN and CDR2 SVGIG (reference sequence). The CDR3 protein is CAGSVTLAGAYEQYF. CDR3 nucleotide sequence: TGTGCCGGGAGTGTAACCCTAGCGGGTGCCTACGAGCAGTACTTC.

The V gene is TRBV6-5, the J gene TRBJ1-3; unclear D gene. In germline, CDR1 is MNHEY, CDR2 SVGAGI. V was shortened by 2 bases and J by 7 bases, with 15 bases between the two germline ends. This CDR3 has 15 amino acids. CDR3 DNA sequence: TGTGCCAGCAGTTACGGGTCAGGACTGGGGAACACCATATATTTT. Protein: CASSYGSGLGNTIYF.

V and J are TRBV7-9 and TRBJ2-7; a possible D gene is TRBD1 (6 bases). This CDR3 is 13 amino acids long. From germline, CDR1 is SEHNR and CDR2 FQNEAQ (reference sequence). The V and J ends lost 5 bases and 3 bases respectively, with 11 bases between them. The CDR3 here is CASSAGAGYEQYF. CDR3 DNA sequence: TGTGCCAGCAGCGCAGGGGCTGGCTACGAGCAGTACTTC.

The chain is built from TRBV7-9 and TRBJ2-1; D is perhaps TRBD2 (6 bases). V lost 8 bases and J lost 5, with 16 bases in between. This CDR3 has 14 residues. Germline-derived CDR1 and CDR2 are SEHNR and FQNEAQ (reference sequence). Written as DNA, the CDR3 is TGTGCCAGCGGGGTCGGGCGGAGGGACAATGAGCAGTTCTTC. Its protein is CASGVGRRDNEQFF.

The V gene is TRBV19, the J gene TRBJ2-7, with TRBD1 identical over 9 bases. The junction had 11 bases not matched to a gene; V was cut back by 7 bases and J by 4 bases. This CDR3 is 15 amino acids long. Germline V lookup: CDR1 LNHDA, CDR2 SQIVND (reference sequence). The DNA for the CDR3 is TGTGCCAGTACTACCACTACAGGGGGCAATTACGAGCAGTACTTC. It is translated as CASTTTTGGNYEQYF.